Below, 21 T cell receptor beta chains from the same sample are listed, as sequenced in a study of Ad26.COV2.S vaccination and SARS-CoV-2 variants. This table comes from immunoSEQ multiplex PCR, and its TCRdb copy is limited to in-frame clones, with some not included. The repertoire holds about 260,000 clones, with about 83% as singletons. Treatment meaning: some 20 received Ad26.COV2.S at low or high dose, single or two shots; several received placebo; per-sample allocation not given. Samples analyzed were those drawn on day 63 after the first vaccine or placebo injection. Here the sequenced sample was peripheral blood, taken in a trial of Ad26.COV2.S vaccine versus placebo. These receptors all come from a person aged 18-65 years who received the Ad26.COV2.S COVID-19 vaccine or a placebo.

This clone has just a few counts. V is TRBV2 and J is TRBJ1-1; unclear D gene. CDR3 length: 13 residues. CDR1 and CDR2 from the germline V gene are SNHLY and FYNNEI. V lost 5 bases and J 0 bases, leaving 7 bases between the germline ends. CDR3 in amino acids: CASSPELNTEAFF. CDR3 nucleotides: TGTGCCAGCAGTCCAGAGTTGAACACTGAAGCTTTCTTT.

This sequence joins TRBV5-8 and TRBJ2-3; 10 positions agree with TRBD2. The germline gives CDR1 SGHTS, CDR2 YDEGEE. Trimming at V came to 0 bases and at J to 2 bases, leaving 3 bases not matched to a gene. This CDR3 region has 16 residues. The CDR3 nucleotides read TGTGCCAGCAGCTTGGGGCTAGCGGGAGCCACAGATACGCAGTATTTT. Translated, it gives CASSLGLAGATDTQYF. Together with reference TRBV5-8 and TRBJ2-3, the CDR3 gives the full variable domain: EAGVTQSPTHLIKTRGQQATLRCSPISGHTSVYWYQQALGLGLQFLLWYDEGEERNRGNFPPRFSGRQFPNYSSELNVNALELEDSALYLCASSLGLAGATDTQYFGPGTRLTVL.

The genes are TRBV6-5 and TRBJ1-1; 10 nucleotides match TRBD1. With V trimmed by 10 bases and J by 3 bases, 8 bases remained unmatched. Per germline, CDR1 MNHEY and CDR2 SVGAGI. CDR3 length: 14 amino acids. CDR3 loop: CAIGTGTGDTEAFF. The CDR3 nucleotides read TGTGCCATCGGGACCGGGACAGGGGACACTGAAGCTTTCTTT.

This sequence joins TRBV19 and TRBJ2-7; D is undetermined. From germline, CDR1 is LNHDA and CDR2 SQIVND (reference sequence). V shed 3 bases and J shed 3 bases, with 9 bases lying between them. This CDR3 contains 13 residues. The DNA for the CDR3 is TGTGCCAGTAGTATGGGCGTACTCTACGAGCAGTACTTC. It codes for CASSMGVLYEQYF.

The V call is TRBV12-3 or TRBV12-4, the J call TRBJ2-2; D is undetermined. Trimming cost V 7 bases and J 9 bases, with 9 bases left between them. The CDR3 runs to 11 residues. CDR3 sequence: CASTSGWELFF. The CDR3 DNA reads TGTGCCAGCACCTCTGGTTGGGAGCTGTTTTTT.

This chain uses TRBV7-8 with TRBJ2-5; unclear D gene. V gave up 3 bases and J gave up 5 bases, with 13 bases separating them. This CDR3 region has 14 residues. The V gene's germline CDR1 is SGHVS and CDR2 FQNEAQ. The CDR3 DNA reads TGTGCCAGCAGCTTGAGGATCCCCAGGGAGACCCAGTACTTC. This translates into CASSLRIPRETQYF. Drawing the rest from reference TRBV7-8 and TRBJ2-5, the complete variable domain is GAGVSQSPRYKVAKRGQDVALRCDPISGHVSLFWYQQALGQGPEFLTYFQNEAQLDKSGLPSDRFFAERPEGSVSTLKIQRTQQEDSAVYLCASSLRIPRETQYFGPGTRLLVL.

The chain combines TRBV30 with TRBJ1-1, with D possibly TRBD1 on 5 matching bases. The CDR3 sequence is 12 residues long. Trimming shortened V by 5 bases and J by 6 bases, and 13 bases separated the two germline ends. The germline V gene encodes CDR1 GTSNPN and CDR2 SVGIG (reference sequence). CDR3 DNA sequence: TGTGCCTGGGAGTCAGGGAGGTCTGAAGCTTTCTTT. Translating it yields CAWESGRSEAFF.

Details on this clone: The sample has other DNA sequences that encode this CDR3 too. V and J are TRBV4-3 and TRBJ2-7, with D uncertain. From germline, CDR1 is LGHNA and CDR2 YSLEER. CDR3 length: 14 residues. V was shortened by 0 bases and J by 0 bases, with 6 bases between the two germline ends. The CDR3 coding sequence is TGCGCCAGCAGCCAAGAAAGGAGCTCCTACGAGCAGTACTTC. This sequence encodes CASSQERSSYEQYF.

Note on this clone: The sample carries other DNA sequences with the same CDR3. The chain recombines TRBV6-5 with TRBJ1-3, with a tentative D call TRBD1 (6 bases). Trimming removed 4 bases at V and 1 base at J, with 8 bases between. The CDR3 sequence is 14 residues long. Germline-derived CDR1 and CDR2 are MNHEY and SVGAGI. CDR3 loop: CASSLQGSGNTIYF. Written as DNA, the CDR3 is TGTGCCAGCAGTTTACAGGGATCTGGAAACACCATATATTTT.

The chain combines TRBV5-1 with TRBJ2-1, with 10 positions matching TRBD2. CDR3 length: 15 amino acids. CDR1 is SGHRS and CDR2 is YFSETQ in the germline V gene. Trimming took 4 bases from V and 3 from J; bases not matched to a gene: 4. CDR3 sequence: CASSRSGGFYNEQFF. CDR3 nucleotides: TGCGCCAGCAGCCGTAGCGGGGGGTTCTACAATGAGCAGTTCTTC. The variable domain in full, completed from reference TRBV5-1 and TRBJ2-1, reads KAGVTQTPRYLIKTRGQQVTLSCSPISGHRSVSWYQQTPGQGLQFLFEYFSETQRNKGNFPGRFSGRQFSNSRSEMNVSTLELGDSALYLCASSRSGGFYNEQFFGPGTRLTVL.

The gene calls are TRBV5-4 and TRBJ2-7; no firm D call. CDR3 length: 11 residues. CDR1 and CDR2 (germline): SGHNT, YYREEE (reference sequence). Trimming removed 2 bases at V and 5 bases at J, with 5 bases between. Here the CDR3 DNA reads TGTGCCAGCAGCTTCACCCACGAGCAGTACGTC. As protein: CASSFTHEQYV.

V is TRBV5-1 and J is TRBJ2-1, with D perhaps being TRBD1 or TRBD2 (6 bases each). This CDR3 has 13 residues. Germline CDR1 is SGHRS and CDR2 is YFSETQ. The V end lost 0 bases, the J end lost 9 bases, and 10 bases lay between the germline ends. The CDR3, as DNA: TGCGCCAGCAGCTTGGACGGGGGCTTTGAGCAGTTCTTC. Its protein is CASSLDGGFEQFF.

The chain employs TRBV10-3 and TRBJ1-4, with D perhaps matching TRBD1 (5 bases). Germline CDR1 ENHRY, CDR2 SYGVKD. The length of the CDR3 is 12 residues. V was pared by 4 bases and J by 9 bases, with 9 bases between. CDR3 in amino acids: CAISARDQKLFF. CDR3 DNA: TGTGCCATCAGTGCCCGGGACCAAAAACTGTTTTTT.

Notes on this clone: This sample includes further DNA sequences coding for the same CDR3. V and J are TRBV7-2 and TRBJ2-7; D gene uncertain. Trimming shortened V by 1 base and J by 3 bases, and 1 base separated the two germline ends. From germline, CDR1 is SGHTA and CDR2 FQGNSA. The CDR3 contains 11 residues. CDR3 DNA: TGTGCCAGCAGCTTAGACTACGAGCAGTACTTC. It is translated as CASSLDYEQYF.

The chain carries TRBV2 and TRBJ1-1; possibly TRBD1 for D (5 bases). Trimming shortened V by 3 bases and J by 6 bases, and 11 bases separated the two germline ends. The CDR3 spans 13 residues. Germline V CDR1 and CDR2: SNHLY, FYNNEI. DNA of the CDR3: TGTGCCAGCAGTGATCAGGGAGGCGCTGAAGCTTTCTTT. Residues: CASSDQGGAEAFF.

The chain uses TRBV30 and TRBJ2-2; D is undetermined. Per germline, CDR1 GTSNPN and CDR2 SVGIG (reference sequence). The CDR3 sequence is 18 residues long. Trimming cost V 0 bases and J 7 bases, with 24 bases left between them. Written as DNA, the CDR3 is TGTGCCTGGAGTGTACCCGTCTTAGGCAGGCAATCGTACGGGGAGCTGTTTTTT. Its protein product is CAWSVPVLGRQSYGELFF. The full variable domain, completed using reference TRBV30 and TRBJ2-2, is SQTIHQWPATLVQPVGSPLSLECTVEGTSNPNLYWYRQAAGRGLQLLFYSVGIGQISSEVPQNLSASRPQDRQFILSSKKLLLSDSGFYLCAWSVPVLGRQSYGELFFGEGSRLTVL.

The chain carries TRBV10-3 and TRBJ2-1; possible D gene TRBD1, 5 bases. The CDR3 is made up of 12 amino acids. The germline CDR1 and CDR2 sequences are ENHRY and SYGVKD. V shed 4 bases and J shed 7 bases, with 8 bases lying between them. The CDR3 DNA is TGTGCCATCAGTGCGACAGCGAATGAGCAGTTCTTC. Translated: CAISATANEQFF.

The chain has TRBV12-3 or TRBV12-4 and TRBJ1-1; 7 bases are shared with TRBD1. The CDR3 runs 13 residues. J lost 4 bases, V lost 5 bases, and 4 bases had no gene match. This CDR3 is CASSLQGRTEAFF. CDR3 DNA sequence: TGTGCCAGCAGTCTACAGGGGCGCACTGAAGCTTTCTTT.

The rearrangement links TRBV11-1 to TRBJ2-2, with a tentative D call TRBD2 (5 bases). There are 15 residues in the CDR3. CDR1 SGHAT and CDR2 FQDESV come from the germline V gene (reference sequence). The ends were cut back, 1 base at V and 4 bases at J, with 10 bases in the middle. The CDR3 loop reads CASSLVSVATGELFF. DNA for the CDR3: TGTGCCAGCAGCTTAGTTAGCGTGGCCACCGGGGAGCTGTTTTTT.

The chain uses TRBV25-1 and TRBJ2-7; TRBD1 aligns across 7 bases. The CDR3 length is 14 residues. V was pared by 5 bases and J by 2 bases, with 6 bases of the junction left unmatched. Germline-derived CDR1 and CDR2 are MGHDK and SYGVNS. The chain's CDR3 is CASSHRTGPYEQYF. In DNA, the CDR3 is TGTGCCAGCAGTCACCGGACAGGCCCCTACGAGCAGTACTTC.

The chain carries TRBV5-6 and TRBJ1-4, with 9 bases that match TRBD1. Germline values: CDR1 SGHDT, CDR2 YYEEEE. The CDR3 runs to 18 residues. V shed 2 bases and J 0 bases; nucleotides not matched to a gene: 8. The CDR3 coding sequence is TGTGCCAGCAGCTTACCGGGACAGGGCTATACAACTAATGAAAAACTGTTTTTT. Amino acids: CASSLPGQGYTTNEKLFF.